Below, one T cell receptor (beta chain) is given with its context. Its cognate antigen is unknown. This sample was taken from a study of T cell responses to AZD1222 COVID-19 vaccine. General observations from the study: Every sample of the repertoires postdated the peak T cell response.

Method: immunoSEQ multiplex PCR; TCRdb's copy keeps in-frame clones and lacks some. The sample holds some 150,000 clones, roughly 80% seen once. The source was peripheral blood, collected on day 0 of MenACWY control vaccination. This sequence originates from an adult in good health.

DNA of the CDR3: TGTGCCAGCAGTGTACAGGCTGAAGCTTTCTTT. Protein product: CASSVQAEAFF. This rearrangement joins TRBV12-3 or TRBV12-4 to TRBJ1-1, with a possible D match to TRBD1 (5 bases). The CDR3 totals 11 residues. Trimming pared 5 bases from V and 6 bases from J, leaving 7 bases between.